This T cell receptor beta chain was sequenced for a study of cytomegalovirus exposure and HLA in healthy donors. V was shortened by 8 bases and J by 4 bases, with 6 bases between the two germline ends. Germline lookup yields CDR1 LGHNT and CDR2 FRNRAP. The CDR3 runs to 11 residues. Vbeta (60) and Jbeta (13) primers were used in the PCR. Profiling relied on immunoSEQ multiplex PCR, and the TCRdb table lists in-frame clones only, not all of them. The profile shows 160,000 or so clones, around three quarters of them singletons. This TCR came from a woman aged 40 to 50 in good health and CMV-seronegative. The sequencing input was PBMCs. The V and J genes are TRBV12-5 and TRBJ1-5; D ambiguous. CDR3 loop: CASCGNQPQHF. The CDR3 DNA is TGTGCTAGTTGCGGGAATCAGCCCCAGCATTTT.